This TCR beta chain was recovered during a study of T cells after yellow fever vaccination. Only a few counts were recorded for this clonotype. The CDR3 is made up of 15 amino acids. Deletions cut 1 base from V and 0 bases from J, with 8 bases between. Per the germline V gene, CDR1 is SEHNR and CDR2 is FQNEAQ (reference sequence). TCRdb re-derived calls from the 5' RACE reads in MiXCR, one entry per CDR3 protein. The sample yields about 220,000 distinct CDR3 sequences, about 3% seen once. This sequence was found in a man aged 18 to 29 who received the YFV17D yellow fever vaccine. The sample in question was CD4+ T cells sorted from PBMCs, obtained 10 days after the yellow fever booster vaccination. The rearrangement joins TRBV7-9 to TRBJ2-3, with D unclear. The DNA for the CDR3 is TGTGCCAGCAGCTTAGACAGACTTAGCACAGATACGCAGTATTTT. Protein product: CASSLDRLSTDTQYF. Full variable domain (outside the CDR3, taken from reference TRBV7-9 and TRBJ2-3): DTGVSQNPRHKITKRGQNVTFRCDPISEHNRLYWYRQTLGQGPEFLTYFQNEAQLEKSRLLSDRFSAERPKGSFSTLEIQRTEQGDSAMYLCASSLDRLSTDTQYFGPGTRLTVL.